These T cell receptor beta chains were read from a single sample in a study of blood T cell repertoires in COVID-19. TCRdb keeps only in-frame clones here, not all; method: immunoSEQ multiplex PCR. The data show some 300,000 clones, 75% to 90% seen once. The specimen was peripheral blood. These receptors originate from a woman aged 70-85 years with COVID-19, enrolled during active disease. CDR3s include the opening cysteine and the closing phenylalanine or tryptophan. A D gene is named only where the DNA matches it firmly.

v_gene	d_gene	j_gene	len	CDR3aa
TRBV29-1	TRBD1	TRBJ1-2	14	CRLQGSSSLYGYTF
TRBV27	TRBD1	TRBJ1-6	13	CASRGTGSSPLHF
TRBV3-1/TRBV3-2	TRBD1	TRBJ2-7	15	CASSQWDSGSYEQYF
TRBV5-1	.	TRBJ1-6	15	CASSLVGQDNSPLHF
TRBV7-9	TRBD2	TRBJ2-2	16	CASTDPGGVNTGELFF
TRBV24-1	.	TRBJ2-2	14	CATSVGVVTGELFF
TRBV10-1	.	TRBJ2-5	14	CASSEGGAGETQYF
TRBV2	TRBD1	TRBJ2-7	11	CARGQGNEQYF
TRBV9	.	TRBJ1-5	13	CASSVGEGQPQHF
TRBV5-1	.	TRBJ2-7	14	CASSPLDRFYEQYF
TRBV7-9	TRBD2	TRBJ2-3	16	CASSLGRGALTDTQYF
TRBV19	.	TRBJ1-5	16	CASSIKGVMGNQPQHF
TRBV7-9	.	TRBJ2-3	15	CASSASGGGQDTQYF
TRBV19	.	TRBJ1-4	16	CASSIDLGRRSEKLFF
TRBV11-3	.	TRBJ1-1	15	CASSLGMGSNTEAFF
TRBV11-2	TRBD1	TRBJ2-7	16	CASNYYRGKSSYEQYF
TRBV18	TRBD1	TRBJ1-2	13	CASSTGTGDGYTF
TRBV6-5	.	TRBJ1-1	10	CASRGSEAFF
TRBV5-1	TRBD1	TRBJ1-1	13	CASSWTGEGEAFF
TRBV5-1	.	TRBJ1-2	14	CASSTDGANYGYTF
TRBV2	TRBD1	TRBJ1-1	12	CASRATGVEAFF
TRBV2	TRBD2	TRBJ2-1	16	CASNGPGTSGGDEQFF
TRBV7-9	.	TRBJ1-1	12	CASRHRETEAFF
TRBV7-6	TRBD1	TRBJ1-2	15	CASSLEGQGRGGYTF
TRBV2	TRBD1	TRBJ1-5	15	CASGGQGNLDQPQHF
TRBV29-1	.	TRBJ1-1	13	CSVYLLLDSEAFF
TRBV6-5	.	TRBJ2-5	14	CASSYSPGQETQYF
TRBV10-2	.	TRBJ2-3	14	CASRGGANTDTQYF
TRBV3-1/TRBV3-2	.	TRBJ2-5	13	CASSRGGRETQYF
TRBV6-2/TRBV6-3	TRBD2	TRBJ2-1	15	CASSSAGALYNEQFF
TRBV5-1	TRBD1	TRBJ1-1	13	CASADRPNTEAFF
TRBV7-3	TRBD1	TRBJ1-1	17	CASSPSGQGPLNTEAFF
TRBV10-1	.	TRBJ2-1	14	CASSESEARYEQFF